The 11 T cell receptor beta chains listed next were all sequenced from one sample in a study of blood T cell repertoires in COVID-19. Profiled with immunoSEQ multiplex PCR; TCRdb holds only in-frame clones, not every one. The sample includes 40,000 or so clones, 88% of them seen just once. The sample taken for sequencing was peripheral blood. These receptors originate from a human donor in a cohort sampled during active COVID-19.

The rearrangement uses TRBV4-1 and TRBJ1-1; TRBD1 aligns across 11 bases. CDR1 is MGHRA and CDR2 is YSYEKL in the germline V gene. V lost 1 base to trimming and J lost 4 bases; unmatched junction nucleotides: 5. The CDR3 totals 16 residues. The CDR3 bases are TGCGCCAGCAGCCAAGGTTCGGGACAGGGGGGCACTGAAGCTTTCTTT. This sequence encodes CASSQGSGQGGTEAFF.

The genes are TRBV19 and TRBJ1-2; 7 positions match TRBD1. The germline V gene has CDR1 LNHDA and CDR2 SQIVND (reference sequence). The V and J ends lost 5 bases and 2 bases, in that order; junction bases with no gene match: 5. The length of the CDR3 is 14 residues. CDR3: CASSDRDRNYGYTF. The CDR3 DNA follows: TGTGCCAGTAGTGACCGGGACAGAAACTATGGCTACACCTTC.

The gene calls are TRBV10-3 and TRBJ2-7; a weak D match, TRBD1 (5 bases). The CDR3 consists of 13 residues. Germline V gene sequence: CDR1 ENHRY, CDR2 SYGVKD. V was shortened by 7 bases and J by 0 bases, with 10 bases between the two germline ends. CDR3 sequence reads: CAIKGDSSYEQYF. The CDR3 DNA follows: TGTGCCATCAAAGGAGACAGCTCCTACGAGCAGTACTTC.

The chain uses TRBV4-1 and TRBJ2-4; 12 bases are shared with TRBD2. The CDR3 is 17 amino acids. In germline, CDR1 is MGHRA, CDR2 YSYEKL. V lost 1 base to trimming and J lost 9 bases; unmatched junction nucleotides: 10. CDR3 nucleotides: TGCGCCAGCAGCCAAGTGCAGCTAGCGGGAGGGCCGGGCATTCAGTACTTC. Encoded protein: CASSQVQLAGGPGIQYF.

The V call is TRBV19, the J call TRBJ1-5; no reliable D call. This CDR3 has 14 residues. V was clipped by 6 bases and J by 4 bases, with 13 bases between them. Germline-derived CDR1 and CDR2 are LNHDA and SQIVND (reference sequence). The CDR3: CASSSRGLNQPQHF. CDR3 nucleotide sequence: TGTGCCAGTAGCTCGCGAGGGTTGAATCAGCCCCAGCATTTT.

The genes are TRBV6-6 and TRBJ2-7; TRBD2 is a possible D gene (6 bases). This CDR3 is 16 amino acids long. V gave up 6 bases and J gave up 2 bases, with 20 bases separating them. Germline V CDR1 and CDR2: MNHNY, SVGAGI (reference sequence). The CDR3 is CASSPGGWGSAYEQYF. In DNA, the CDR3 is TGTGCCAGCAGCCCCGGGGGTTGGGGGTCCGCCTACGAGCAGTACTTC.

This clone was seen more than once but under ten times. The chain carries TRBV28 and TRBJ2-7; D ambiguous. Germline V gene sequence: CDR1 MDHEN, CDR2 SYDVKM. V lost 3 bases and J lost 3, with 12 bases in between. This CDR3 comprises 14 residues. The CDR3 is CASSFVYRNYEQYF. Here the CDR3 DNA reads TGTGCCAGCAGTTTCGTCTACCGTAACTACGAGCAGTACTTC. Supplemented by reference TRBV28 and TRBJ2-7, the full variable domain reads DVKVTQSSRYLVKRTGEKVFLECVQDMDHENMFWYRQDPGLGLRLIYFSYDVKMKEKGDIPEGYSVSREKKERFSLILESASTNQTSMYLCASSFVYRNYEQYFGPGTRLTVT.

The chain joins TRBV18 to TRBJ1-1; D unclear. This CDR3 has 16 residues. Trimming took off 2 bases at V and 6 bases at J, with 19 bases between the two ends. CDR1 and CDR2 (germline): KGHSH, LQKENI. The CDR3, as DNA: TGTGCCAGCTCACCAGGTTGGGTACGAAGTAGCGCTGAAGCTTTCTTT. This codes for CASSPGWVRSSAEAFF. The entire variable domain, with the rest obtained from reference TRBV18 and TRBJ1-1, is as follows: NAGVMQNPRHLVRRRGQEARLRCSPMKGHSHVYWYRQLPEEGLKFMVYLQKENIIDESGMPKERFSAEFPKEGPSILRIQQVVRGDSAAYFCASSPGWVRSSAEAFFGQGTRLTVV.

V gene TRBV29-1 combines with J gene TRBJ1-2, with D possibly TRBD1 on 6 matching bases. This CDR3 spans 12 amino acids. V lost 8 bases and J lost 2, with 12 bases in between. Germline CDR1 reads SQVTM; CDR2 reads ANQGSEA. DNA of the CDR3: TGCAGCTCCACCGGGACAAACTATGGCTACACCTTC. Translation gives CSSTGTNYGYTF.

This clone was found once. The genes are TRBV5-5 and TRBJ1-5, with D possibly TRBD1 on 5 matching bases. The germline V gene has CDR1 SGHKS and CDR2 YYEKEE (reference sequence). The CDR3 runs to 18 residues. Trimming took 0 bases from V and 1 from J, leaving 17 bases between them. CDR3 sequence reads: CASSLAPGVSGSNQPQHF. The CDR3 region has the DNA TGTGCCAGCAGCTTGGCCCCGGGGGTGAGTGGGAGCAATCAGCCCCAGCATTTT.

Concerning this clone itself: This CDR3 is also generated by other DNA sequences in the sample. This chain connects TRBV11-3 to TRBJ2-1; 8 nucleotides agree with TRBD2. V gave up 3 bases and J gave up 0 bases; unmatched junction bases: 1. The CDR3 is made up of 15 amino acids. Looked up from germline, CDR1 is SGHNT and CDR2 is YENEEA. The CDR3 coding sequence is TGTGCCAGCAGCTTGAGCGGGAGCTCCTACAATGAGCAGTTCTTC. It is translated as CASSLSGSSYNEQFF. Full variable domain (outside the CDR3, taken from reference TRBV11-3 and TRBJ2-1): EAGVVQSPRYKIIEKKQPVAFWCNPISGHNTLYWYLQNLGQGPELLIRYENEEAVDDSQLPKDRFSAERLKGVDSTLKIQPAELGDSAVYLCASSLSGSSYNEQFFGPGTRLTVL.